The TCR beta chain under discussion was sequenced for a study of T-cell memory formation after mild COVID-19 (dated by TCRdb to the early 2020s). About the study as a whole: Most TCR sequence clusters were specific to one of the two donors. T-cell clones expanding and contracting after mild COVID-19 in a couple of donors were tracked by longitudinal TCRalpha and TCRbeta repertoire sequencing. The cohort comprised two young, previously healthy adult volunteers, one female and one male.

Ficoll-Paque density gradient centrifugation was the method used to isolate PBMCs. This clonotype turned up a few times. Its antigen has not been determined. Per-base qualities were not stored, and no clone one base away is much larger. Sequencing was performed on an Illumina NovaSeq 6000. Using 5'RACE with constant-segment primers, TCRalpha and TCRbeta cDNA libraries were constructed, with sample barcodes and unique molecular identifiers added in the process. RNA was extracted from every sample with Trizol reagent. Libraries were amplified in two PCR steps, with a second sample barcode and Illumina TruSeq adapters added in the second step. The libraries were sequenced on an Illumina NovaSeq using 2 x 150 bp paired-end reads. The published analysis was carried out like this. Demultiplexing of reads and collapsing into UMI-guided consensus sequences were performed with migec v1.2.7. Using mixcr v2.1.11, UMI consensuses were aligned to TRA and TRB V and J templates and then assembled into clonotypes. A clonotype was counted as expanded or contracted only if both edgeR and NoisET called the change significant, with noise models trained on biological replicates. For edgeR calls, the thresholds were a false discovery rate-adjusted p below 0.01 and a log2 fold-change of 1. PCA with hierarchical clustering of max-normalized trajectories of the 1000 most abundant clonotypes was used as exploratory dynamics analysis. The CD4 or CD8 phenotype of responding clones was assigned using the separately sequenced CD4+ and CD8+ repertoires. Through fastp at Q25 and MiXCR, TCRdb rebuilt clones from the public reads, retaining in-frame beta chains. Duplicate CDR3 protein sequences are folded into a single record with the most common DNA and genes. The authors' filters were not applied to this entry. This sample holds about 350,000 distinct CDR3 sequences; approximately 15% were observed only once. Around a fifth of the sample is taken by the ten largest.

What the authors observed across the whole study: Whether the second-wave clones peaking on day 37 were SARS-CoV-2 specific was not confirmed. Some responding clones were detected in pre-infection memory, which suggested that pre-existing cross-reactive memory T cells had joined the SARS-CoV-2 response. From day 15 to 85, contracting clones showed balanced CD4/CD8 phenotypes, whereas a second wave of clones that expanded from day 15 to 37 leaned towards CD4+. Only a couple of mild cases were covered by the study, and larger cohorts that include severe cases with pre-infection samples were considered necessary. Contracting CD4+ clones turned up mainly in the CM and EM memory subsets, whereas EMRA was where CD8+ clones were enriched.

At the junction V is shortened by 4 bases and J by 7 bases; bases outside the gene matches: 2. From the germline V gene, CDR1 is SGHTA and CDR2 is FQGNSA. The CDR3 goes from the cysteine to the phenylalanine over 13 residues. CDR3 DNA only is kept here, 39 bases in frame from base 1. The sequenced material came from PBMCs or a T cell subset sorted from them (not recorded which). The sequence was collected from a man aged 18 to 29 who had mild COVID-19 (a few samples of this study predate the infection). The sample titles of this study are shuffled in the database, so cell type and time point are left out; the donor was told from shared clones. The V and J segments used are TRBV7-2 and TRBJ1-5; the junction holds 9 bases that match TRBD1. The DNA sequence is as follows: TGTGCCAGCAGCTCACAGGGGGCACAGCCCCAGCATTTT. This is translated as CASSSQGAQPQHF.